This T cell receptor (beta chain) is drawn from a study of T-cell memory formation after mild COVID-19. Whole-study results and caveats: Mainly in CM and EM were contracting CD4+ clones; CD8+ were in EMRA.

After 5'RACE with constant-segment primers, TCR alpha and TCR beta cDNA libraries carrying sample barcodes and UMIs were obtained. A single record per CDR3 protein comes from TCRdb applying MiXCR to the 5' RACE reads. The data hold roughly 400,000 distinct CDR3 sequences, with around 17% observed a single time. CDR3 length: 12 residues. Unmatched junction bases numbered 2, after V lost 2 bases and J lost 8 bases. CDR1 is MDHEN, CDR2 SYDVKM, per germline. This clonotype was counted only a few times. Antigen specificity is unknown. The V gene is TRBV28, the J gene TRBJ2-7; 8 bases map to TRBD1. Sample: PBMCs or a T cell subset sorted from them (not recorded which). This sequence was found in a man younger than 35 who had mild COVID-19 (a few samples of this study predate the infection). Cell type and time point are not known. The DNA for the CDR3 is TGTGCCAGCAGTTTAGGACAGGGACAGCAGTACGTC. Translating gives CASSLGQGQQYV.